Listed below are T cell receptor beta chains from one sample, sequenced in a study of T-cell reconstitution after alpha-beta-depleted transplantation in children. MiXCR, applied by TCRdb to the PCR reads, yields one record per CDR3 protein. The sample records 350,000 to 400,000 distinct CDR3 sequences, about 20% being singletons. Sequencing was performed on PBMCs from the stem cell graft donor, taken from the stem cell graft. These TCRs come from a human donor who donated a stem cell graft to a child with acute myeloid leukemia. CDR3s include the opening cysteine and the closing phenylalanine or tryptophan. The D gene is left open where the match is weak. Rows may omit the clone size; those that give it use once, few, many or a size class.

>TRBJ2-1|few|.|TRBV3-1
CASSRDTYDNEQFF
TGTGCCAGCAGCCGAGACACCTATGACAATGAGCAGTTCTTC
>TRBJ1-3|.|.|TRBV12-3/TRBV12-4
CASSFGASGNPIYF
TGTGCCAGCAGTTTCGGAGCTAGTGGAAACCCCATATATTTT
>TRBJ2-5|few|.|TRBV21-1
CASSKGVRRAMETQYF
TGTGCCAGCAGCAAAGGGGTCAGGCGGGCAATGGAGACCCAGTACTTC
>TRBJ2-7|many|.|TRBV24-1
CATSDPREGGREQYF
TGTGCCACCAGTGATCCCCGGGAAGGGGGGCGAGAGCAGTACTTC
>TRBJ2-1|many|TRBD1|TRBV20-1
CSARGVDRVIPEQFF
TGCAGTGCTAGGGGTGTGGACAGGGTCATCCCTGAGCAGTTCTTC
>TRBJ2-7|few|TRBD2|TRBV10-1
CASSDELAGRGEQYF
TGCGCCAGCAGTGATGAACTAGCGGGACGCGGCGAGCAGTACTTC
>TRBJ2-2|few|.|TRBV20-1
CSAFSRGRETGELFF
TGCAGTGCTTTTTCCAGGGGGCGGGAGACCGGGGAGCTGTTTTTT
>TRBJ2-7|few|TRBD1|TRBV20-1
CSALGQGATLLSYEQYF
TGCAGTGCCCTGGGACAGGGGGCTACACTCCTCTCCTACGAGCAGTACTTC
>TRBJ2-5|.|.|TRBV6-1
CASSATGTPTETQYF
TGTGCCAGCAGTGCAACCGGGACACCCACGGAGACCCAGTACTTC
>TRBJ2-7|few|.|TRBV24-1
CATGSEVPRPKQELTYEQYF
TGTGCCACCGGAAGCGAGGTACCTAGGCCCAAACAGGAACTCACTTACGAGCAGTACTTC
>TRBJ2-1|.|TRBD2|TRBV15
CATSTGLADYNEQFF
TGTGCCACCAGCACGGGACTAGCGGATTACAATGAGCAGTTCTTC
>TRBJ2-3|few|.|TRBV28
CASSFSGSPDTQYF
TGTGCCAGCAGTTTCAGTGGTAGCCCAGATACGCAGTATTTT
>TRBJ2-7|few|TRBD1|TRBV28
CASTEGQGALYEQYF
TGTGCCAGCACCGAAGGACAGGGGGCGCTTTACGAGCAGTACTTC
>TRBJ2-3|few|TRBD2|TRBV20-1
CSARVAGITDTQYF
TGCAGTGCTAGAGTAGCGGGCATCACAGATACGCAGTATTTT